These T cell receptor beta chains were read from a single sample in a study of blood T cell repertoires in COVID-19. The protocol was immunoSEQ multiplex PCR, while the TCRdb copy is restricted to in-frame clones and leaves out a portion. Among about 140,000 clones, roughly four fifths were seen once, and the ten largest hold roughly 9%. The sample taken for sequencing was peripheral blood. These TCRs come from a woman aged 50 to 65 with active or convalescent COVID-19. Each CDR3 is given with its conserved first and last residue. The D gene is left open where the match is weak. Size is stated for part of the rows, as once, few or many counts, or as a class when the clone is expanded.

>TRBD2|TRBV7-9|TRBJ2-7|NA|18
CASSLTTGTSGAPYEQYF
TGTGCCAGCAGCTTAACCACCGGGACTAGCGGGGCTCCCTACGAGCAGTACTTC
>TRBD2|TRBV28|TRBJ2-1|NA|16
CASRSFSGGSYNEQFF
TGTGCCAGCAGATCCTTTAGCGGGGGTTCCTACAATGAGCAGTTCTTC
>TRBD1|TRBV6-1|TRBJ2-7|NA|15
CASSEAGDRVYEQYF
TGTGCCAGCAGTGAAGCGGGCGACAGGGTATACGAGCAGTACTTC
>NA|TRBV5-4|TRBJ2-1|NA|15
CASSKPGSSYNEQFF
TGTGCCAGCAGCAAGCCGGGGAGCTCCTACAATGAGCAGTTCTTC
>TRBD2|TRBV6-1|TRBJ2-3|NA|16
CASSDQRGPMGDTQYF
TGTGCCAGCAGTGACCAGCGGGGACCAATGGGGGATACGCAGTATTTT
>TRBD2|TRBV7-7|TRBJ2-5|NA|17
CASSLAGLAGGGETQYF
TGTGCTAGCAGCTTAGCGGGACTAGCGGGGGGAGGAGAGACCCAGTACTTC
>TRBD1|TRBV29-1|TRBJ1-5|NA|13
CSVRQGPNQPQHF
TGCAGCGTAAGACAGGGACCGAATCAGCCCCAGCATTTT
>NA|TRBV25-1|TRBJ2-7|NA|13
CASKGKGSYEQYF
TGTGCCAGCAAGGGGAAGGGGTCCTACGAGCAGTACTTC
>NA|TRBV30|TRBJ2-2|NA|14
CAWSRVAATGELFF
TGTGCCTGGAGTCGGGTAGCGGCGACCGGGGAGCTGTTTTTT
>NA|TRBV15|TRBJ1-1|few|16
CATSRDSRQLNTEAFF
TGTGCCACCAGCAGAGATAGTAGACAGCTGAACACTGAAGCTTTCTTT
>TRBD1|TRBV4-3|TRBJ1-2|NA|15
CASSPSTGESYGYTF
TGCGCCAGCAGCCCTTCGACAGGGGAATCCTATGGCTACACCTTC
>NA|TRBV30|TRBJ1-1|NA|13
CAWSAAWNTEAFF
TGTGCCTGGAGCGCGGCTTGGAACACTGAAGCTTTCTTT
>NA|TRBV10-3|TRBJ1-5|NA|17
CAISESRPRGGNQPQHF
TGTGCCATCAGTGAGTCGCGGCCCAGGGGTGGCAATCAGCCCCAGCATTTT
>TRBD1|TRBV19|TRBJ1-5|NA|15
CASRKRTGEDQPQHF
TGTGCCAGTAGAAAAAGGACAGGGGAGGATCAGCCCCAGCATTTT
>NA|TRBV30|TRBJ1-5|NA|13
CAWSYRVDQPQHF
TGTGCCTGGAGTTACAGGGTCGATCAGCCCCAGCATTTT
>TRBD2|TRBV19|TRBJ2-5|NA|15
CASLGVGEGQETQYF
TGTGCCAGCCTGGGCGTAGGGGAGGGACAAGAGACCCAGTACTTC
>NA|TRBV7-6|TRBJ1-1|NA|15
CASSLAAGVATEAFF
TGTGCCAGCAGCTTAGCAGCAGGGGTGGCCACTGAAGCTTTCTTT
>TRBD1|TRBV18|TRBJ2-7|NA|15
CASSAGTGYSYEQYF
TGTGCCAGCTCGGCCGGGACAGGGTACTCCTACGAGCAGTACTTC
>TRBD2|TRBV6-1|TRBJ2-3|NA|14
CASSAGTSGLTQYF
TGTGCCAGCAGTGCCGGGACTAGCGGCCTTACGCAGTATTTT
>NA|TRBV7-9|TRBJ1-5|NA|18
CASSPSDMGLMSNQPQHF
TGTGCCAGCAGCCCCTCCGACATGGGTCTTATGAGCAATCAGCCCCAGCATTTT
>TRBD1|TRBV5-1|TRBJ2-7|NA|17
CASSLDPQETGRYEQYF
TGCGCCAGCAGCTTGGATCCCCAAGAGACAGGGAGATACGAGCAGTACTTC
>NA|TRBV19|TRBJ1-1|NA|14
CASSFFGEGTEAFF
TGTGCCAGTAGTTTTTTCGGGGAAGGGACTGAAGCTTTCTTT
>NA|TRBV7-8|TRBJ2-6|few|16
CASSLDSLYGANVLTF
TGTGCCAGCAGCTTAGACAGTCTCTATGGGGCCAACGTCCTGACTTTC
>NA|TRBV2|TRBJ2-5|NA|14
CASSAQQGSETQYF
TGTGCCAGCAGTGCGCAACAGGGTTCGGAGACCCAGTACTTC
>TRBD1|TRBV19|TRBJ1-6|NA|15
CASSTLDRVNSPLHF
TGTGCCAGTAGTACCCTCGACAGGGTTAATTCACCCCTCCACTTT
>NA|TRBV6-2/TRBV6-3|TRBJ2-7|few|14
CASSYLGASYEQYF
TGTGCCAGCAGTTACTTGGGGGCGTCCTACGAGCAGTACTTC
>NA|TRBV3-1/TRBV3-2|TRBJ2-4|few|16
CASSQDPQGPKNIQYF
TGTGCCAGCAGCCAAGATCCCCAGGGTCCCAAAAACATTCAGTACTTC
>NA|TRBV6-5|TRBJ2-7|NA|15
CASRRTAGGSYEQYF
TGTGCCAGCAGGCGGACTGCCGGGGGCTCCTACGAGCAGTACTTC
>TRBD1|TRBV7-9|TRBJ2-3|NA|15
CASSLRTGKTDTQYF
TGTGCCAGCAGCTTACGGACAGGGAAGACAGATACGCAGTATTTT
>TRBD1|TRBV19|TRBJ1-2|NA|15
CASSIANRGPSGYTF
TGTGCCAGTAGTATAGCGAACAGGGGGCCAAGTGGCTACACCTTC
>TRBD1|TRBV5-1|TRBJ1-1|once|12
CASSRQGTEAFF
TGCGCCAGCAGCCGACAGGGCACTGAAGCTTTCTTT
>NA|TRBV2|TRBJ1-2|once|15
CASYLLQGGPYGYTF
TGTGCCAGCTATCTACTACAGGGAGGGCCCTATGGCTACACCTTC
>TRBD1|TRBV3-1/TRBV3-2|TRBJ1-1|NA|16
CASSPKGGRMNTEAFF
TGTGCCAGCAGCCCCAAAGGGGGCCGAATGAACACTGAAGCTTTCTTT
>NA|TRBV29-1|TRBJ1-1|once|11
CSVDIGEKAFF
TGCAGCGTTGATATTGGGGAGAAAGCTTTCTTT
>NA|TRBV5-8|TRBJ2-2|NA|15
CASSLRGLVTGELFF
TGTGCCAGCAGCTTGAGGGGCTTGGTCACCGGGGAGCTGTTTTTT
>NA|TRBV28|TRBJ1-1|once|15
CASPPRGGYNAEAFF
TGTGCCAGCCCCCCACGGGGAGGGTATAATGCTGAAGCTTTCTTT
>TRBD2|TRBV7-9|TRBJ2-5|NA|14
CASSFFSGGETQYF
TGTGCCAGCAGCTTCTTTTCGGGAGGAGAGACCCAGTACTTC
>TRBD2|TRBV6-2/TRBV6-3|TRBJ2-3|NA|13
CASSWTSPNTQYF
TGTGCCAGCAGTTGGACTAGCCCGAATACGCAGTATTTT
>TRBD1|TRBV5-4|TRBJ2-3|once|17
CASSPYRPWDSTDTQYF
TGTGCCAGCAGCCCGTACAGACCTTGGGACAGTACAGATACGCAGTATTTT
>TRBD1|TRBV27|TRBJ2-2|NA|16
CASTHPRTGGTGELFF
TGTGCCAGCACCCACCCCCGGACAGGGGGCACCGGGGAGCTGTTTTTT
>NA|TRBV11-3|TRBJ1-2|NA|11
CASRLTNGYTF
TGTGCCAGCCGACTTACTAATGGCTACACCTTC
>NA|TRBV15|TRBJ2-5|NA|12
CATSRARETQYF
TGTGCCACCAGCAGAGCCCGAGAGACCCAGTACTTC
>NA|TRBV3-1/TRBV3-2|TRBJ1-3|NA|17
CASSQDDSQDTENTIYF
TGTGCCAGCAGCCAAGATGACAGTCAAGACACTGAAAACACCATATATTTT
>NA|TRBV28|TRBJ1-2|NA|13
CASSLGTPYGYTF
TGTGCCAGCAGTTTAGGGACACCCTATGGCTACACCTTC
>NA|TRBV15|TRBJ2-7|NA|14
CATSRGQAGGEQYF
TGTGCCACCAGCAGAGGACAGGCCGGCGGGGAGCAGTACTTC
>NA|TRBV28|TRBJ2-7|once|14
CASTPGVGSYEQYF
TGTGCCAGCACCCCGGGGGTAGGGTCCTACGAGCAGTACTTC
>TRBD1|TRBV7-2|TRBJ2-5|NA|16
CASSLESTGGWETQYF
TGTGCCAGCAGCTTAGAATCGACAGGGGGCTGGGAGACCCAGTACTTC
>NA|TRBV20-1|TRBJ2-7|NA|18
CSASPPDSPGVIYSEQYF
TGCAGTGCTAGTCCCCCGGACAGCCCAGGGGTCATCTACAGCGAGCAGTACTTC